Sequencing of this T cell receptor beta chain was carried out in a study of blood T cell repertoires in COVID-19. This clone has only a few counts. Trimming pared 6 bases from V and 4 bases from J, leaving 15 bases between. The germline V gene has CDR1 WSHSY and CDR2 SAAADI. The CDR3 is 14 amino acids. TCRdb keeps only in-frame clones here, not all; method: immunoSEQ multiplex PCR. The table has approximately 150,000 clones, 80% seen once. Sample: peripheral blood. V is TRBV10-2 and J is TRBJ1-1, with D possibly TRBD1 on 5 matching bases. The clonotype was recovered from a man in his sixties or seventies who had recovered from COVID-19. CDR3 residues: CASRSLSQGTEAFF. CDR3 nucleotides: TGCGCCAGCAGGTCTCTAAGTCAGGGCACTGAAGCTTTCTTT.